This T cell receptor beta chain was found in a study of blood T cell repertoires in COVID-19. Only one count was recorded for this clone. Profiled with immunoSEQ multiplex PCR; TCRdb holds only in-frame clones, not every one. The data hold hundreds of thousands of clones, with around 90% observed a single time. CDR1 MGHRA and CDR2 YSYEKL come from the germline V gene. Trimming shortened V by 1 base and J by 1 base, and 7 bases separated the two germline ends. The CDR3 consists of 14 residues. The V call is TRBV4-1, the J call TRBJ1-1, with D maybe TRBD1 (5 bases). The clonotype comes from a man aged 55 to 70 who had recovered from COVID-19. Sequencing was done on a sample of peripheral blood. The CDR3 bases are TGCGCCAGCAGCCAAGTTACAGGGAACACTGAAGCTTTCTTT. It translates to CASSQVTGNTEAFF.